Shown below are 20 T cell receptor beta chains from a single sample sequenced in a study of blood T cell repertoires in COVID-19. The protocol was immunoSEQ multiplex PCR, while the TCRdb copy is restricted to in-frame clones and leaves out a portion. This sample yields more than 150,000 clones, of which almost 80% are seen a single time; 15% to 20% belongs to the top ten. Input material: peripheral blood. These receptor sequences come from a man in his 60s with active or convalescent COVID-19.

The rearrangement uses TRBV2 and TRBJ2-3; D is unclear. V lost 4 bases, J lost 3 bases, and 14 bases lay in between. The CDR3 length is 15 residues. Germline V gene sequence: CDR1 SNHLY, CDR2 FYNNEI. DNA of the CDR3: TGTGCCAGCAGTGCAGAACCTCCCATAACAGATACGCAGTATTTT. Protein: CASSAEPPITDTQYF.

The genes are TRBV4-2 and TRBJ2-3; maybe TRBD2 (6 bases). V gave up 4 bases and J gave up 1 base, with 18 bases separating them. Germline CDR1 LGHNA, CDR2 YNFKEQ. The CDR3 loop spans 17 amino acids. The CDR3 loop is CASSLSLASRGTDTQYF. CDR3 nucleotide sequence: TGTGCCAGCAGCCTCTCTCTAGCGAGTCGGGGCACAGATACGCAGTATTTT.

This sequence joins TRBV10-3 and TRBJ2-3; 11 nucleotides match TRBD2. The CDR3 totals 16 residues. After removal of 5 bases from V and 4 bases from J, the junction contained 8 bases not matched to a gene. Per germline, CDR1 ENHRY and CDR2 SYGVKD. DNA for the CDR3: TGTGCCATCAGTAAGGGGGGGACTAGCGGTGCAGATACGCAGTATTTT. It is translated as CAISKGGTSGADTQYF.

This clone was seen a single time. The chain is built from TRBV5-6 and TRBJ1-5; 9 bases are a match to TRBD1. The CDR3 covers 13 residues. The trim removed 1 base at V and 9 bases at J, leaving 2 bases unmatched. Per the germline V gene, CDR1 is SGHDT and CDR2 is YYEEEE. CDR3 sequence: CASSLWGQGPQHF. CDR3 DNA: TGTGCCAGCAGCTTGTGGGGACAGGGGCCCCAGCATTTT.

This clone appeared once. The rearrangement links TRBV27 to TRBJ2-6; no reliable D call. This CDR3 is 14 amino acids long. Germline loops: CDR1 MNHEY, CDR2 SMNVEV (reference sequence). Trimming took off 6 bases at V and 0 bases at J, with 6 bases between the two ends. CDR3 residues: CASSLSSGANVLTF. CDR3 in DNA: TGTGCCAGCAGCCTTAGCTCTGGGGCCAACGTCCTGACTTTC. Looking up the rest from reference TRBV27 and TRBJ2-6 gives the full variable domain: EAQVTQNPRYLITVTGKKLTVTCSQNMNHEYMSWYRQDPGLGLRQIYYSMNVEVTDKGDVPEGYKVSRKEKRNFPLILESPSPNQTSLYFCASSLSSGANVLTFGAGSRLTVL.

CDR3 protein: CAIRPTSGRDTDTQYF. CDR3 sequence (DNA): TGTGCCATCAGACCAACTAGCGGGAGGGATACAGATACGCAGTATTTT. The rearrangement links TRBV10-3 to TRBJ2-3; 13 nucleotides match TRBD2. This CDR3 is 16 amino acids long. Germline-derived CDR1 and CDR2 are ENHRY and SYGVKD. Trimming at V came to 6 bases and at J to 3 bases, leaving 6 bases not matched to a gene.

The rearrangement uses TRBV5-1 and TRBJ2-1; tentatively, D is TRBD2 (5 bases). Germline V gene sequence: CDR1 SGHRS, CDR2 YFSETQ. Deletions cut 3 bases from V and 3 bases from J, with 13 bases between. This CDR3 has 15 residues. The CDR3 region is CASSYGLQSYNEQFF. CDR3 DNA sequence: TGCGCCAGCAGCTACGGACTCCAGAGCTACAATGAGCAGTTCTTC.

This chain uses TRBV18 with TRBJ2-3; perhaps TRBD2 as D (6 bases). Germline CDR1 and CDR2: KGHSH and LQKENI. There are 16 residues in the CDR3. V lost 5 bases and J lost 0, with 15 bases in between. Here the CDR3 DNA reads TGTGCCAGCTCAGCCTTTAGCGGAGCTAGCACAGATACGCAGTATTTT. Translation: CASSAFSGASTDTQYF.

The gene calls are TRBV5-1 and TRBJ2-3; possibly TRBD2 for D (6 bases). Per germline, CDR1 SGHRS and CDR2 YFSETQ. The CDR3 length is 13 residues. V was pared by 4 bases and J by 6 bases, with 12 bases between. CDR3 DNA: TGCGCCAGCAGCGGGGGAGGAGCGGATACGCAGTATTTT. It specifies CASSGGGADTQYF.

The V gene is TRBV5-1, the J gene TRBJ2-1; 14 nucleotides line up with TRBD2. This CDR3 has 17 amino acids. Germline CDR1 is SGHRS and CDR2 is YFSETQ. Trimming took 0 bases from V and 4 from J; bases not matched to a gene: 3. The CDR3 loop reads CASSLATSGRAYNEQFF. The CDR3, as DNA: TGCGCCAGCAGCTTGGCGACTAGCGGGAGGGCGTACAATGAGCAGTTCTTC.

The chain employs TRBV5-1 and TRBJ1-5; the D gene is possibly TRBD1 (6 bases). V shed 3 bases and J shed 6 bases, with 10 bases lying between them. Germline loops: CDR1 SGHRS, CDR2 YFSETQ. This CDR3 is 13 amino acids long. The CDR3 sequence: CASSSGVGQPQHF. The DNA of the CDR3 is TGCGCCAGCAGCTCAGGGGTGGGTCAGCCCCAGCATTTT.

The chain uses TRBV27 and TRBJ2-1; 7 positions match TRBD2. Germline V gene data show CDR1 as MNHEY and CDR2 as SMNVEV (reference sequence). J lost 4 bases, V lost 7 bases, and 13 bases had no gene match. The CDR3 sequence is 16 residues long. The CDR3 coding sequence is TGTGCCAGCACCCAGGGAGCGGGAAGGGAATACAATGAGCAGTTCTTC. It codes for CASTQGAGREYNEQFF.

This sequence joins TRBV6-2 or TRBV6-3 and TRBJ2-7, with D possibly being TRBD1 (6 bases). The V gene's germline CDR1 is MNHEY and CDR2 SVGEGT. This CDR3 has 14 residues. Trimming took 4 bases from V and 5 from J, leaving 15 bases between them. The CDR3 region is CASSLDSRRNEQYF. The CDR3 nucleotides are TGTGCCAGCAGTTTGGACAGCAGGCGGAACGAGCAGTACTTC.

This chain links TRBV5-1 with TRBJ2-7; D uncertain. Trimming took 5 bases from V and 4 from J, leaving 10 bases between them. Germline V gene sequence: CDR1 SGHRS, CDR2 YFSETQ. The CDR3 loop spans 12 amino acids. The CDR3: CASSLPPYEQYF. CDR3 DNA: TGCGCCAGCAGTTTGCCCCCTTACGAGCAGTACTTC.

The CDR3 loop is CATSRLAGEETQYF. CDR3 sequence (DNA): TGTGCCACCAGCAGATTAGCGGGAGAAGAGACCCAGTACTTC. The V call is TRBV15, the J call TRBJ2-5; 9 bases line up with TRBD2. V lost 2 bases and J lost 3; bases outside the gene matches: 1. CDR1 is LNHNV, CDR2 YYDKDF, per germline (reference sequence). This CDR3 contains 14 residues.

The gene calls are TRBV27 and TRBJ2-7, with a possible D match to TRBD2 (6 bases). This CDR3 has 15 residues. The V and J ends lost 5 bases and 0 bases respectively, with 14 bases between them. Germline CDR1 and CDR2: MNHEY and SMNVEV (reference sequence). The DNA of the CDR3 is TGTGCCAGCAGTATTGGCGGGGCCAGCTCCTACGAGCAGTACTTC. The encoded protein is CASSIGGASSYEQYF.

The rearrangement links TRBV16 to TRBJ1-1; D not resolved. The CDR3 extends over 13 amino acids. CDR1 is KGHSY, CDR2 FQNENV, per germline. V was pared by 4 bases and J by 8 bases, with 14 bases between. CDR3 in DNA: TGTGCCAGCAGCCCTAATCGCCAGGCAGAAGCTTTCTTT. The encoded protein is CASSPNRQAEAFF.

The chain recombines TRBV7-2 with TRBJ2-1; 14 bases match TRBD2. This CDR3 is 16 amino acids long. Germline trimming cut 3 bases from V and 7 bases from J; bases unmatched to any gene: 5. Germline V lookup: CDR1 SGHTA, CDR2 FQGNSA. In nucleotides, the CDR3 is TGTGCCAGCAGCTTTAGGACTAGCGGGAGGAGGAATGAGCAGTTCTTC. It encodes CASSFRTSGRRNEQFF.

The DNA of the CDR3 is TGTGCCAGTAGTCCTTCCTGGGTAGCGGGGAACAATGAGCAGTTCTTC. Translated: CASSPSWVAGNNEQFF. The V gene is TRBV19, the J gene TRBJ2-1; TRBD2 matches 8 bases. Germline CDR1 reads LNHDA; CDR2 reads SQIVND (reference sequence). The CDR3 runs to 16 residues. J lost 5 bases, V lost 5 bases, and 11 bases had no gene match. Variable domain in full (rest from reference TRBV19 and TRBJ2-1): DGGITQSPKYLFRKEGQNVTLSCEQNLNHDAMYWYRQDPGQGLRLIYYSQIVNDFQKGDIAEGYSVSREKKESFPLTVTSAQKNPTAFYLCASSPSWVAGNNEQFFGPGTRLTVL.

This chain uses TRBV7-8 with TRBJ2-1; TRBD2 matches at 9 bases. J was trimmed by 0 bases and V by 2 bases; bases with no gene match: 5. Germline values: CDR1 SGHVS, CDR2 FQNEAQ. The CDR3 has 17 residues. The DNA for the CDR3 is TGTGCCAGCAGCTTATGGACTAGCGTTAGCTCCTACAATGAGCAGTTCTTC. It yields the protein CASSLWTSVSSYNEQFF.